This T cell receptor beta chain came from a study of blood T cell repertoires in COVID-19. Study summary: COVID-19 samples collected from the United States, Italy and Spain covered acute and convalescent phases. T cells, B-cell-depleted T cells, or PBMCs provided the cDNA or gDNA that served as material.

The CDR3 is 13 residues long. The V end was cut by 4 bases, the J end by 5 bases, with 9 bases between. Per the germline V gene, CDR1 is LNHNV and CDR2 is YYDKDF (reference sequence). How the authors handled the data: It was from reference gene primer amplification that nucleated cell counts were estimated. The data were produced by immunoSEQ multiplex PCR, yet TCRdb's version contains in-frame clones alone and is incomplete. The V and J calls and clone size were taken over from that table, and D and trimming were inferred from the DNA. Of fewer than 150,000 clones in the sample, more than 70% are singletons; the top ten hold 25% to 30%.

The sequence came from a human donor in a cohort sampled during active COVID-19. Material: peripheral blood. The genes are TRBV15 and TRBJ2-1; no firm D call. The CDR3 coding sequence is TGTGCCACCAGCATATATAGCCACAATGAGCAGTTCTTC. Its protein product is CATSIYSHNEQFF.